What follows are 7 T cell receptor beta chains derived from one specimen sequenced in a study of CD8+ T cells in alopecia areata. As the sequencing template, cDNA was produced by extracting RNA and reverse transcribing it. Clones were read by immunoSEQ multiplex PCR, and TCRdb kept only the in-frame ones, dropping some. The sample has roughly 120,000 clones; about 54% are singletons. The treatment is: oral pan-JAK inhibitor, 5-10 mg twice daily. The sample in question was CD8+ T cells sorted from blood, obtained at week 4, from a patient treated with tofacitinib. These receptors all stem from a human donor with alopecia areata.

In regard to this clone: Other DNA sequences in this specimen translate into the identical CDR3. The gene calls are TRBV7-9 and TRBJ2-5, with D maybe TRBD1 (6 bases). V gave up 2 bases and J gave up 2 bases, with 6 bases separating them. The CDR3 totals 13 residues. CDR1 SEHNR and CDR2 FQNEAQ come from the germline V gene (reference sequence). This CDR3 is CASSLQGQETQYF. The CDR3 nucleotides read TGTGCCAGCAGCTTACAGGGGCAAGAGACCCAGTACTTC.

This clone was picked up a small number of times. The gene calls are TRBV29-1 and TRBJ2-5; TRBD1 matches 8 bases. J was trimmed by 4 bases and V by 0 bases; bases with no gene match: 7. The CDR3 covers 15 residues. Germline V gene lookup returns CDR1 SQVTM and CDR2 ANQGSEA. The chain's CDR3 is CSVEEIGQGGETQYF. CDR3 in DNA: TGCAGCGTTGAAGAGATTGGACAGGGAGGAGAGACCCAGTACTTC.

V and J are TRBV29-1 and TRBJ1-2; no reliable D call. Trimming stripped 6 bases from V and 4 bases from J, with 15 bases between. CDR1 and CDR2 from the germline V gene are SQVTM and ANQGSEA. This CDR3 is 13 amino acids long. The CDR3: CSVRAGGSYGYTF. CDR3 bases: TGCAGCGTCCGGGCTGGAGGGAGCTATGGCTACACCTTC.

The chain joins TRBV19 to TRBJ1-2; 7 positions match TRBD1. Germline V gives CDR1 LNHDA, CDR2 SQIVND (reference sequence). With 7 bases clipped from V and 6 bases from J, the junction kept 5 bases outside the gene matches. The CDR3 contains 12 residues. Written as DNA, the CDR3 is TGTGCCAGTATCCGACAGGGAGATGGCTACACCTTC. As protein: CASIRQGDGYTF. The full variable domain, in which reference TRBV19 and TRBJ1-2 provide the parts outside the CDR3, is DGGITQSPKYLFRKEGQNVTLSCEQNLNHDAMYWYRQDPGQGLRLIYYSQIVNDFQKGDIAEGYSVSREKKESFPLTVTSAQKNPTAFYLCASIRQGDGYTFGSGTRLTVV.

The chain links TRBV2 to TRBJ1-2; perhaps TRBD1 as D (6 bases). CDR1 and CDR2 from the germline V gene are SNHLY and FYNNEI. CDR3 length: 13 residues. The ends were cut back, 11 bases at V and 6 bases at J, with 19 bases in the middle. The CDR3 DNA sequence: TGTGCCGCATATTCAGGGGCTGGGGATGGCTACACCTTC. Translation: CAAYSGAGDGYTF.

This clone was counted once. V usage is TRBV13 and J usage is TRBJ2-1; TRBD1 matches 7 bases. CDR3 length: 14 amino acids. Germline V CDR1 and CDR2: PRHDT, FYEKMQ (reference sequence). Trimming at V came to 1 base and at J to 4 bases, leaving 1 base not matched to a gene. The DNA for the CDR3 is TGTGCCAGCAGCTTAGAGGGGGCTTACAATGAGCAGTTCTTC. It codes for CASSLEGAYNEQFF.

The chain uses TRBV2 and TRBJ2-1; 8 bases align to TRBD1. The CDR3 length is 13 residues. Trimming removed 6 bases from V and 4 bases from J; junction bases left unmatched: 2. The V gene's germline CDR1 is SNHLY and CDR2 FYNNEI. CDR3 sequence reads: CASRRTGYNEQFF. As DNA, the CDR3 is TGTGCCAGCAGGCGGACAGGGTACAATGAGCAGTTCTTC.